The clone carrying this T cell receptor (beta chain) was counted at least ten times. A junction boundary mismatches the germline segment, possibly from a read error. CDR1 is DFQATT, CDR2 SNEGSKA, per germline (reference sequence). The CDR3 extends over 12 amino acids. The sample is drawn from a study of T cells in Graves' hyperthyroidism and ophthalmopathy. TCR beta CDR3 region amplification was performed from RNA transcripts. TCR CDR3 regions were first amplified by RT-PCR with HTBI primers. One entry per CDR3 protein, called by TCRdb with MiXCR from the multiplex PCR reads. Counted here are fewer than 500,000 distinct CDR3 sequences, about 15% occurring once; the ten biggest clones make up approximately 13%.

Sequenced input: blood. The origin of this receptor is a man between 18 and 29 years old with Graves' ophthalmopathy. This chain links TRBV20-1 with TRBJ1-2; D not certain. The CDR3 bases are TGCAGGGCTATAGGTGCCGACTATGGCTACACCTTC. It specifies CRAIGADYGYTF.